This T cell receptor beta chain was found in a study of CD8+ T cells in alopecia areata. This clone was seen a few times. Its antigen is unknown. Other DNA sequences in this specimen translate into the identical CDR3. Sequencing used cDNA as its template, made by extracting RNA and reverse transcribing it. Here immunoSEQ multiplex PCR was the method, and the copy in TCRdb shows in-frame clones only, minus some. The top ten hold under 7.5% of the sample, which has more than 110,000 clones, about three fifths seen once. The CDR3 is 13 amino acids. CDR1 and CDR2 (germline): SGHRS, YFSETQ. Trimming shortened V by 0 bases and J by 0 bases, and 3 bases separated the two germline ends. Those with alopecia areata gave lesional scalp punch biopsies and peripheral blood. Whole-study results and caveats: It was lesional scalp, especially alopecia totalis/universalis, that showed higher clonality than normal scalp. Scalp samples also contribute reads from the resident alphabeta T cells found in normal skin.

This TCR came from a human donor with alopecia areata. V is TRBV5-1 and J is TRBJ1-1; no definite D call. The starting material was CD4+ T cells sorted from blood, obtained at week 0. This chain's CDR3 is CASSLGMNTEAFF. CDR3 bases: TGCGCCAGCAGCTTGGGTATGAACACTGAAGCTTTCTTT.